One and the same sample provided the 12 T cell receptor beta chains below, sequenced in a study of T-cell memory formation after mild COVID-19. TCRdb re-called the 5' RACE reads with MiXCR, one entry per CDR3 protein. Here the sample spans approximately 260,000 distinct CDR3 sequences, around 17% being singletons. Specimen: PBMCs or a T cell subset sorted from them (not recorded which). The receptors stem from a man in his late teens or twenties who had mild COVID-19 (a few samples of this study predate the infection). Cell type and time point are not known.

The rearrangement joins TRBV24-1 to TRBJ2-5; D is undetermined. Germline values: CDR1 KGHDR, CDR2 SFDVKD. This CDR3 is 13 amino acids long. Deletions cut 3 bases from V and 5 bases from J, with 9 bases between. The CDR3 region has the DNA TGTGCCACCAGTGATAGACTCTCGGAGACCCAGTACTTC. Protein: CATSDRLSETQYF.

This clonotype has just a few counts. The V and J genes are TRBV2 and TRBJ2-5, with D maybe TRBD1 (6 bases). Germline assignment: CDR1 SNHLY and CDR2 FYNNEI. V was shortened by 6 bases and J by 0 bases, with 11 bases between the two germline ends. CDR3 length: 14 residues. CDR3 nucleotides: TGTGCCAGCAGGTTAGACAGGTACCAAGAGACCCAGTACTTC. It codes for CASRLDRYQETQYF.

In this sample, this clonotype turned up once. The chain links TRBV6-5 to TRBJ2-7; TRBD1 agrees at 7 bases. Germline CDR1 reads MNHEY; CDR2 reads SVGAGI. The trim removed 6 bases at V and 3 bases at J, leaving 14 bases unmatched. The length of the CDR3 is 16 residues. In DNA, the CDR3 is TGTGCCAGCAGCTCATCCCAAGGGACAGCACTCTACGAGCAGTACTTC. Translation: CASSSSQGTALYEQYF.

This clonotype was picked up a small number of times. This chain uses TRBV5-6 with TRBJ2-7; TRBD1 matches at 9 bases. Per the germline V gene, CDR1 is SGHDT and CDR2 is YYEEEE. V lost 4 bases, J lost 6 bases, and 5 bases stayed unmatched. The CDR3 runs 13 residues. The CDR3 loop is CASSRTGVSEQYV. In DNA, the CDR3 is TGTGCCAGCAGCCGGACAGGGGTAAGCGAGCAGTACGTC.

This clonotype was observed a handful of times. The CDR3 coding sequence is TGTGCCAGCAGCTTATACAGGGGGCAAACAACTAATGAAAAACTGTTTTTT. The encoded protein is CASSLYRGQTTNEKLFF. The chain has TRBV7-6 and TRBJ1-4; 9 bases are shared with TRBD1. The CDR3 loop spans 17 amino acids. V shed 2 bases and J 0 bases; nucleotides not matched to a gene: 4. CDR1 is SGHVS and CDR2 is FNYEAQ in the germline V gene.

In its sample, this clonotype was seen a few times. This chain links TRBV5-5 with TRBJ2-7; D may be TRBD1 (5 bases). The CDR3 is 15 amino acids. Germline values: CDR1 SGHKS, CDR2 YYEKEE (reference sequence). V was clipped by 5 bases and J by 0 bases, with 15 bases between them. For the CDR3, the DNA is TGTGCCAGCAGATCAGGGTTATCCCCCTCCTACGAGCAGTACGTC. Its translation is CASRSGLSPSYEQYV.

This clonotype was counted once. This chain connects TRBV24-1 to TRBJ1-2, with no clear D. V was trimmed by 1 base and J by 9 bases, leaving 8 bases between them. Germline CDR1 and CDR2: KGHDR and SFDVKD. The CDR3 extends over 12 amino acids. Here the CDR3 reads CATSDFGQSYTF. The CDR3 DNA is TGTGCCACCAGTGATTTCGGGCAGAGCTACACCTTC.

V and J are TRBV5-6 and TRBJ2-7; D ambiguous. The V end lost 10 bases, the J end lost 2 bases, and 22 bases lay between the germline ends. This CDR3 has 15 amino acids. From germline, CDR1 is SGHDT and CDR2 YYEEEE. Here the CDR3 reads CAVDGRTIITYEQYF. The CDR3 nucleotides read TGTGCCGTCGACGGCCGGACCATTATAACCTACGAGCAGTACTTC.

The J gene is TRBJ2-5, the V gene TRBV7-2; 7 bases are shared with TRBD2. The CDR3 spans 14 residues. Germline values: CDR1 SGHTA, CDR2 FQGNSA. Trimming cost V 2 bases and J 5 bases; bases outside gene matches: 5. The CDR3 coding sequence is TGTGCCAGCAGCTTAAATAGCGGGTTCGAGACCCAGTACTTC. This codes for CASSLNSGFETQYF.

CDR3 region: CASNPRVGTSITGELFF. The CDR3 DNA reads as TGCGCCAGCAACCCTCGTGTAGGAACTTCGATAACCGGGGAGCTGTTTTTT. V and J are TRBV5-1 and TRBJ2-2; no definite D call. Germline CDR1 SGHRS, CDR2 YFSETQ. The CDR3 length is 17 residues. V lost 6 bases, J lost 5 bases, and 23 bases lay in between.

V is TRBV12-3 or TRBV12-4 and J is TRBJ1-2, with 10 bases identical to TRBD1. The CDR3 runs 16 residues. V lost 2 bases to trimming and J lost 4 bases; unmatched junction nucleotides: 7. The CDR3 DNA reads as TGTGCCAGCAGTTTATACGGGACAGGGGCGCTCTATGGCTACACCTTC. Its translation: CASSLYGTGALYGYTF.

This clonotype was seen more than once but under ten times. A junction boundary mismatches the germline segment, possibly from a read error. The V call is TRBV7-7, the J call TRBJ2-1; maybe TRBD2 (6 bases). Germline V gene sequence: CDR1 SSHAT, CDR2 FNYEAQ (reference sequence). The CDR3 runs 14 residues. CDR3 nucleotide sequence: TGTGCTAGCAGCCCTAGCGCGGGCAGCAATGAGCAGTTCTTC. Residues: CASSPSAGSNEQFF. Based on the CDR3 plus reference TRBV7-7 and TRBJ2-1, the full variable domain is GAGVSQSPRYKVTKRGQDVTLRCDPISSHATLYWYQQALGQGPEFLTYFNYEAQPDKSGLPSDRFSAERPEGSISTLTIQRTEQRDSAMYRCASSPSAGSNEQFFGPGTRLTVL.